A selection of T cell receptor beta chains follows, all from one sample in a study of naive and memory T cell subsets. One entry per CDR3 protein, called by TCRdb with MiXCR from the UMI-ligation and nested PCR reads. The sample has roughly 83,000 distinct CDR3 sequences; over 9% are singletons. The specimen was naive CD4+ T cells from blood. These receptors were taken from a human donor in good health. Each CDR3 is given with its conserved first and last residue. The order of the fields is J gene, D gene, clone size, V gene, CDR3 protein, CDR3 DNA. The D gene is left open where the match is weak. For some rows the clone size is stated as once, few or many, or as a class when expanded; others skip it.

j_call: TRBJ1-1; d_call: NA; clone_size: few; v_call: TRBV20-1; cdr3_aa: CSARVPGGSEAFF; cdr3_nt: TGCAGTGCTAGAGTCCCCGGGGGGTCGGAAGCTTTCTTT
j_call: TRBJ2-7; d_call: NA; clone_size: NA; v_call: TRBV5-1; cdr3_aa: CASSLGGGGSHYEQYF; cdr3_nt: TGCGCCAGCAGCTTGGGGGGAGGCGGGTCCCATTACGAGCAGTACTTC
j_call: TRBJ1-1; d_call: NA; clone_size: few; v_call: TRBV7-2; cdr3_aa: CASSLVALNTEAFF; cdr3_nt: TGTGCCAGCAGCTTAGTAGCCTTGAACACTGAAGCTTTCTTT
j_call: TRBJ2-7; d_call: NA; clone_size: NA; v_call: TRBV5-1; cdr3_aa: CASSTRDRTYEQYF; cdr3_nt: TGCGCCAGCAGCACCCGGGACCGCACCTACGAGCAGTACTTC
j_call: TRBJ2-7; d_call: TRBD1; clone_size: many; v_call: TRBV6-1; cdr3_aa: CASSVGQLYEQYF; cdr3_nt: TGTGCCAGCAGCGTGGGACAGCTCTACGAGCAGTACTTC
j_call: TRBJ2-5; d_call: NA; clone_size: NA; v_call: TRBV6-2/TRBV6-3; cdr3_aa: CASSRVSGQETQYF; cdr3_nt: TGTGCCAGCAGTCGCGTTAGCGGACAAGAGACCCAGTACTTC
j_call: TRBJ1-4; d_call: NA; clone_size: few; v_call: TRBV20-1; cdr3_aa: CSARKEGREEKLFF; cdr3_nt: TGCAGTGCTCGAAAAGAGGGACGGGAGGAAAAACTGTTTTTT
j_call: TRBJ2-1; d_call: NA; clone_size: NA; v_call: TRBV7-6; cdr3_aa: CASSRGPSNEQFF; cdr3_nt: TGTGCCAGCAGCCGGGGGCCTAGCAATGAGCAGTTCTTC
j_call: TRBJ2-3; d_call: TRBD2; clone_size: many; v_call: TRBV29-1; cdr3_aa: CSGTGTSGSTDTQYF; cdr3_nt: TGCAGCGGAACCGGGACTAGCGGGAGCACAGATACGCAGTATTTT
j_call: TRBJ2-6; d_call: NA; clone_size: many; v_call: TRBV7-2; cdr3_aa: CASSSGANVLTF; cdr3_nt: TGTGCCAGCAGCTCTGGGGCCAACGTCCTGACTTTC
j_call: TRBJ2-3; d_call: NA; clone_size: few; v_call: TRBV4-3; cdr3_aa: CASSQMPTDTQYF; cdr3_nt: TGCGCCAGCAGCCAAATGCCCACAGATACGCAGTATTTT
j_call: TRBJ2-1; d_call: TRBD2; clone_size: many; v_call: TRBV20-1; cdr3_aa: CSARSGLAGGHGEQFF; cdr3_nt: TGCAGTGCTAGATCGGGGCTAGCGGGGGGGCACGGTGAGCAGTTCTTC
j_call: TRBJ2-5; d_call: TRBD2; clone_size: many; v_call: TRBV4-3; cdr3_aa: CASSQERAGETQYF; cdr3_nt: TGCGCCAGCAGCCAAGAGAGAGCGGGGGAGACCCAGTACTTC
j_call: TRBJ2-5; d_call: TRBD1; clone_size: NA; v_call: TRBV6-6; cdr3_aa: CASKDRAQLSQETQYF; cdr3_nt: TGTGCCAGCAAGGACAGGGCCCAGCTTTCCCAAGAGACCCAGTACTTC
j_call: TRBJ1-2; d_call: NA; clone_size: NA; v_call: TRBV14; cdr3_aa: CASSLLGYGYTF; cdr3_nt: TGTGCCAGCAGCCTGTTGGGCTATGGCTACACCTTC
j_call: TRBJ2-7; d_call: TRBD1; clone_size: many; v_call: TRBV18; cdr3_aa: CASSPGTGSGEQYF; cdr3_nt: TGTGCCAGCTCACCCGGGACAGGGTCGGGCGAGCAGTACTTC
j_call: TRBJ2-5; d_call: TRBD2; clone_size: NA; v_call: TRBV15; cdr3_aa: CATRKGRAAVQETQYF; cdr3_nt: TGTGCCACCAGGAAAGGGAGGGCGGCCGTGCAAGAGACCCAGTACTTC
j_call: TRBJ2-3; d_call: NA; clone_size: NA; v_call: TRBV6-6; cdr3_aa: CASTTDGLTQYF; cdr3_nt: TGTGCCAGCACAACTGACGGGCTTACGCAGTATTTT
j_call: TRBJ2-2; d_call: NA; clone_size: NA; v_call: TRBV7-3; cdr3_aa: CASSLGRPGELFF; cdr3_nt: TGTGCCAGCAGCTTAGGTCGCCCCGGGGAGCTGTTTTTT
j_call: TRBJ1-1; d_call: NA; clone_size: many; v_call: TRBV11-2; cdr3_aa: CASSFPGNTEAFF; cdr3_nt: TGTGCCAGCAGCTTCCCAGGGAACACTGAAGCTTTCTTT
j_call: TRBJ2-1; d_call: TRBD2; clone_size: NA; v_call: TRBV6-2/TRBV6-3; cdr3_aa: CASSYRLAGTDEQFF; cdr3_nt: TGTGCCAGCAGTTACCGCCTAGCGGGGACGGATGAGCAGTTCTTC
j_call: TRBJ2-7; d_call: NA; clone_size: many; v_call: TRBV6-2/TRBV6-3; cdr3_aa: CASRRRDGSYEQYF; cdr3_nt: TGTGCCAGCAGACGACGCGACGGCTCCTACGAGCAGTACTTC
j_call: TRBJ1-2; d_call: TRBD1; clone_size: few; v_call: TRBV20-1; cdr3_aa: CSARENRGGNYGYTF; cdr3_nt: TGCAGTGCTCGAGAAAACAGGGGGGGAAACTATGGCTACACCTTC
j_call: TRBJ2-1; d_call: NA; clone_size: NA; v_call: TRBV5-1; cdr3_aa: CASSHRAGGGLQGEQFF; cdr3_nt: TGCGCCAGCAGCCATCGGGCCGGGGGCGGTCTACAAGGTGAGCAGTTCTTC
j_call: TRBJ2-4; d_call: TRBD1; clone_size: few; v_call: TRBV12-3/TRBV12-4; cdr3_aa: CASSPLDRGGNIQYF; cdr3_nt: TGTGCCAGCAGTCCCCTGGACAGGGGTGGGAACATTCAGTACTTC
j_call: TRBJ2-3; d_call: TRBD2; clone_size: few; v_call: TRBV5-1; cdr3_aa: CASSLALTSGGPTDTQYF; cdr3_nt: TGCGCCAGCAGCTTGGCCCTAACTAGCGGGGGCCCCACAGATACGCAGTATTTT
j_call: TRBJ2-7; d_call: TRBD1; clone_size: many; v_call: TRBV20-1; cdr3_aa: CSAGGTGGFRYEQYF; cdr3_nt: TGCAGTGCTGGCGGGACAGGGGGCTTTCGCTACGAGCAGTACTTC
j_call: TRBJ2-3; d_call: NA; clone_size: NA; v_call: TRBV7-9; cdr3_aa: CASSWVGEPDTDTQYF; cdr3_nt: TGTGCCAGCAGCTGGGTAGGGGAACCGGACACAGATACGCAGTATTTT
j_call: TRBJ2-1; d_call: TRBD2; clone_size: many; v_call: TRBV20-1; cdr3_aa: CSARSQGTSMAEQFF; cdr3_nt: TGCAGTGCTAGATCCCAGGGGACTAGCATGGCTGAGCAGTTCTTC
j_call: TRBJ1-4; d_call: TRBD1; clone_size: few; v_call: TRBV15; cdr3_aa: CATSREGGDGEKLFF; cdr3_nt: TGTGCCACCAGCAGAGAAGGGGGCGACGGTGAAAAACTGTTTTTT
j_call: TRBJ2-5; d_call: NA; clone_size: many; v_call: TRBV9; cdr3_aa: CASSSRTAAGQTQYF; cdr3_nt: TGTGCCAGCAGCTCGAGGACTGCAGCAGGTCAGACCCAGTACTTC
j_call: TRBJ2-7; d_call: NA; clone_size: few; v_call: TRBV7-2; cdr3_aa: CASSLSGANSYEQYF; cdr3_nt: TGTGCCAGCAGCTTATCCGGGGCGAACTCCTACGAGCAGTACTTC
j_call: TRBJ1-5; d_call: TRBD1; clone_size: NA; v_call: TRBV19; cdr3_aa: CASRRDRGSNQPQNF; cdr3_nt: TGTGCCAGTAGGAGGGACAGGGGTAGCAATCAGCCCCAGAATTTT
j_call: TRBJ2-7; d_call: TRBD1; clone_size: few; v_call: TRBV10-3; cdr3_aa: CAIRGTGGSEQYF; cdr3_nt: TGTGCCATCAGAGGGACAGGGGGCAGCGAGCAGTACTTC
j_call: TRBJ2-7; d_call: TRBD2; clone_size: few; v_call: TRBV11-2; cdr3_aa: CASSLVRTSGSYEQYF; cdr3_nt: TGTGCCAGCAGCTTAGTTAGGACTAGCGGATCCTACGAGCAGTACTTC
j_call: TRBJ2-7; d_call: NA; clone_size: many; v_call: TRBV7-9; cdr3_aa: CASQSGFSAGEQYF; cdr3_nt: TGTGCCAGTCAATCGGGATTCAGTGCCGGCGAGCAGTACTTC
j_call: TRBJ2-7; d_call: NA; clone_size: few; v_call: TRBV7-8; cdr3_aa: CASSLAPGRELNEQYF; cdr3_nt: TGTGCCAGCAGCTTAGCTCCCGGAAGGGAACTCAACGAGCAGTACTTC
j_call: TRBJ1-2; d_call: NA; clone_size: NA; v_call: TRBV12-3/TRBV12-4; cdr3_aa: CASRPTGSYGYTF; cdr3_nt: TGTGCCAGCAGGCCCACAGGGTCCTATGGCTACACCTTC
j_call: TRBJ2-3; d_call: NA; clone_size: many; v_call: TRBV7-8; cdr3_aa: CASSLRPTLRTDTQYF; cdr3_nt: TGTGCCAGCAGCTTAAGGCCTACCCTCCGCACAGATACGCAGTATTTT
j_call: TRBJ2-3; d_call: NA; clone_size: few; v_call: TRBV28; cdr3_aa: CASSLRDPGVGDTQYF; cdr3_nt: TGTGCCAGCAGTTTAAGAGACCCTGGAGTTGGAGATACGCAGTATTTT
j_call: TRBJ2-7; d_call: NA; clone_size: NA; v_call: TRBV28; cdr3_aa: CASSLGGKGGSEQYF; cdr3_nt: TGTGCCAGCAGTCTTGGCGGGAAAGGGGGCTCCGAGCAGTACTTC
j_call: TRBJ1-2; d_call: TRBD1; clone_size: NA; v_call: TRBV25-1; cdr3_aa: CASRGTGKNHGYTF; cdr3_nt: TGTGCCAGCAGGGGGACAGGGAAGAATCATGGCTACACCTTC
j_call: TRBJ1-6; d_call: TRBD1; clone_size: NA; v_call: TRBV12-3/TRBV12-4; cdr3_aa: CASSPGQGGYSPLHF; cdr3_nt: TGTGCCAGCAGCCCGGGACAGGGAGGGTATTCACCCCTCCACTTT
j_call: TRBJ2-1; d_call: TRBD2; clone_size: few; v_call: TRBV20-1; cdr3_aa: CSARDSGGGNEQFF; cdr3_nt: TGCAGTGCTAGAGATAGCGGGGGGGGCAATGAGCAGTTCTTC
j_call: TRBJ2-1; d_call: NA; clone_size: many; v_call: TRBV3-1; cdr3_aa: CASSRVDEQFF; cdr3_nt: TGTGCCAGCAGCCGCGTCGATGAGCAGTTCTTC
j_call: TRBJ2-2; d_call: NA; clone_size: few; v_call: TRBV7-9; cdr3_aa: CASSRGTAPTGELFF; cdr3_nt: TGTGCCAGCAGCCGCGGGACAGCACCCACCGGGGAGCTGTTTTTT
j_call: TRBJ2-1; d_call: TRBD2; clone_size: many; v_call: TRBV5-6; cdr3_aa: CASSFTSGDDNEQFF; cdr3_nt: TGTGCCAGCAGCTTCACCAGCGGGGACGACAATGAGCAGTTCTTC
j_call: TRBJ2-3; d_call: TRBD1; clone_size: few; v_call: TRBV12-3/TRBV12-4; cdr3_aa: CASSFGGQGSPDTQYF; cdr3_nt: TGTGCCAGCAGTTTCGGCGGACAGGGCTCCCCAGATACGCAGTATTTT
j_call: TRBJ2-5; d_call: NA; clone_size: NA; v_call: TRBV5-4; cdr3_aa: CASSMLSQETQYF; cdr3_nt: TGTGCCAGCAGCATGCTCTCCCAAGAGACCCAGTACTTC
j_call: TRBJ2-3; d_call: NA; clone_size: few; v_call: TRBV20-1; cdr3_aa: CSASLALSTDTQYF; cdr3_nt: TGCAGTGCTTCCCTAGCCCTCTCTACAGATACGCAGTATTTT
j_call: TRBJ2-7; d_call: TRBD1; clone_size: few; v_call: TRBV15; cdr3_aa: CATSRARDYTGGASYEQYF; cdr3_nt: TGTGCCACCAGCAGAGCCCGTGATTACACAGGGGGCGCCTCCTACGAGCAGTACTTC
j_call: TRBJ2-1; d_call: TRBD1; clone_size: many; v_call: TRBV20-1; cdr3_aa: CSASRDRDYNEQFF; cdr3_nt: TGCAGTGCTAGCCGGGACAGGGATTACAATGAGCAGTTCTTC
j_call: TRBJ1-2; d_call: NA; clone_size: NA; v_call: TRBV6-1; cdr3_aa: CASSEDGRFDGYTF; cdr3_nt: TGTGCCAGCAGTGAGGATGGGAGGTTCGATGGCTACACCTTC